This TCR beta chain originates from a study of cytomegalovirus exposure and HLA in healthy donors. Use of 60 Vbeta and 13 Jbeta primers characterized the PCR. Sequenced by immunoSEQ multiplex PCR; TCRdb stores in-frame clones only, minus some. The sample holds around 150,000 clones, around four fifths seen once. The CDR3 consists of 15 residues. The germline CDR1 and CDR2 sequences are SGHTA and FQGNSA. V was cut by 1 base and J by 6 bases, with 15 bases left in between. The sequence was obtained from a woman aged 18-29 years in good health and CMV-seronegative. The chain joins TRBV7-2 to TRBJ1-1; no definite D call. Specimen: PBMCs. The CDR3 DNA reads TGTGCCAGCAGCTTAGTTACGAGCCTCTTCGCTGAAGCTTTCTTT. Translation: CASSLVTSLFAEAFF.